This T cell receptor beta chain emerged from a study of blood T cell repertoires in COVID-19. Overall study context: Sites in the United States, Italy and Spain provided acute and convalescent COVID-19 samples. The cDNA or gDNA used as material had been derived from T cells, B-cell-depleted T cells, or PBMCs.

J was trimmed by 7 bases and V by 3 bases; bases with no gene match: 11. The germline V gene has CDR1 KGHSH and CDR2 LQKENI. This CDR3 spans 16 amino acids. The method was immunoSEQ multiplex PCR; TCRdb's version includes in-frame clones alone and lacks a portion of them. Counted here are about 270,000 clones, around 90% occurring once; the ten biggest clones make up over 4%. V and J are TRBV18 and TRBJ1-2; 10 bases are a match to TRBD1. The receptor comes from a man aged 60 to 69 who had recovered from COVID-19. Sequencing input: peripheral blood. CDR3 DNA sequence: TGTGCCAGCTCACCGGGGACAGGGGCAATCTCTTCTGGCTACACCTTC. This encodes CASSPGTGAISSGYTF.